A single T cell receptor beta chain is shown here with its context. The target antigen is unknown. This sample was taken from a study of shared clonotypes between healthy human individuals. Study observations and caveats: The sampled material consisted only of blood, and tissue repertoires are likely to differ. Few donors limited the genetic and exposure-history diversity represented.

Splitting the CD4+ cells yielded a CD45RA+ naive subset and a CD45RA-negative memory subset. The V end was cut by 7 bases, the J end by 7 bases, with 10 bases between. CDR3 length: 11 residues. Germline assignment: CDR1 MNHNY and CDR2 SVGAGI (reference sequence). Deep-level running was used for the assay. This table comes from immunoSEQ multiplex PCR, and its TCRdb copy is limited to in-frame clones, with some not included. The sample has about 2.4 million clones, 90% to 95% seen once. The clonotype comes from a man aged 18 to 30 in good health. Some clones in this sample may be carry-over from other donors' samples. This sequence joins TRBV6-6 and TRBJ2-5; D is possibly TRBD2 (6 bases). The sequenced sample was naive CD4+ T cells from PBMCs. The sample's subset: CD45RA+ positively selected. CDR3 region: CASNLRGTQYF. In DNA, the CDR3 is TGTGCCAGCAATCTGCGGGGGACCCAGTACTTC.